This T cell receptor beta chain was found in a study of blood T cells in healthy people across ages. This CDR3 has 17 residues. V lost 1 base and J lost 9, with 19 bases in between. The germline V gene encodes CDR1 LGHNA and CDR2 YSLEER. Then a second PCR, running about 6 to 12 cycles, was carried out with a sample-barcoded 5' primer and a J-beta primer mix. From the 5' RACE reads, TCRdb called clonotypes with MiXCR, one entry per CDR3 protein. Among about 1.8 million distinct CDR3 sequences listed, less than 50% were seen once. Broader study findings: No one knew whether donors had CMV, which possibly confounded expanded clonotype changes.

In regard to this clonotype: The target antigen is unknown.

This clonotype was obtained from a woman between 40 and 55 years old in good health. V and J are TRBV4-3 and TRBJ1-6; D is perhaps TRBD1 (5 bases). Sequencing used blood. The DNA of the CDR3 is TGCGCCAGCAGCCAAGCTAGTGGGGGAGCCGGGATTTCACCCCTCCACTTT. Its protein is CASSQASGGAGISPLHF.